A selection of T cell receptor beta chains follows, all from one sample in a study of T cell changes during pregnancy in multiple sclerosis. Generated by immunoSEQ multiplex PCR, the TCRdb table keeps only in-frame clones and is missing some. The table shows roughly 50,000 clones, with roughly 94% occurring only once. The sample here was CD8+ T cells from peripheral blood mononuclear cells, taken in the third trimester of pregnancy. The receptors were gathered from a female donor with multiple sclerosis, enrolled in a pregnancy study. Each CDR3 is given with its conserved first and last residue. Clone size appears in some rows only: once, few, many, or a class for an expanded clone.

>14|TRBJ2-7|.|TRBV18
CASSRASGSYEQYF
>14|TRBJ2-5|.|TRBV10-1
CASSRRGREETQYF
>15|TRBJ1-1|few|TRBV4-1
CASSQGAGSNTEAFF
>17|TRBJ2-1|once|TRBV7-9
CASSSQLLDRVVNEQFF
>13|TRBJ1-2|.|TRBV19
CASSFGRNYGYTF
>14|TRBJ1-4|once|TRBV6-6
CASTYGTVSEKLFF
>15|TRBJ2-7|.|TRBV6-5
CASSYLAGQADEQYF
>11|TRBJ2-5|.|TRBV20-1
CSAIPTGTQYF
>10|TRBJ1-3|.|TRBV7-9
CASQGNTIYF
>16|TRBJ2-3|.|TRBV2
CASSDKLAGLTDTQYF
>15|TRBJ2-5|.|TRBV4-2
CASSLDRIPQETQYF
>13|TRBJ2-1|.|TRBV28
CASSSAVYNEQFF
>13|TRBJ2-7|.|TRBV27
CASSFGAPYEQYF
>14|TRBJ2-2|.|TRBV6-5
CASTIQGTTGELFF
>15|TRBJ2-7|.|TRBV2
CASSEIGQAVYEQYF
>13|TRBJ2-7|.|TRBV9
CASSPRVSYEQYF
>14|TRBJ2-2|.|TRBV6-5
CASTTGGSVGELFF
>16|TRBJ1-5|.|TRBV7-8
CASSLTNRQPNQPQHF
>13|TRBJ2-7|.|TRBV13
CASSLGTVYEQYF
>16|TRBJ2-1|once|TRBV4-1
CASSQGDRSSYNEQFF
>14|TRBJ1-5|.|TRBV30
CAYSWTGSNQPQHF
>12|TRBJ1-1|.|TRBV7-2
CASNPGVTEAFF
>16|TRBJ2-3|.|TRBV5-1
CASSSEGGPPTDTQYF
>14|TRBJ2-1|.|TRBV19
CASSISGREAEQFF
>14|TRBJ2-3|.|TRBV10-2
CASSSERGLDTQYF
>15|TRBJ2-7|.|TRBV13
CASSLGAGGAYEQYF
>15|TRBJ2-7|.|TRBV27
CASSLSVKHSYEQYF
>15|TRBJ2-1|.|TRBV14
CASSLLAGDNNEQFF
>15|TRBJ2-7|.|TRBV27
CASSLGQGTSYEQYF
>14|TRBJ2-7|.|TRBV4-1
CASSQVLVNYEQYF
>16|TRBJ2-3|.|TRBV7-9
CASSILAGGPLDTQYF
>15|TRBJ1-1|.|TRBV6-1
CASSDFQGDSTEAFF
>13|TRBJ2-1|once|TRBV19
CASSMTGGHEQFF
>15|TRBJ2-5|.|TRBV13
CASSPRDYDIETQYF
>16|TRBJ2-3|.|TRBV28
CASSSPRDSGTDTQYF
>13|TRBJ1-2|.|TRBV19
CASSIRGYYGYTF
>13|TRBJ2-1|.|TRBV14
CASSLQEGHEQFF
>21|TRBJ1-6|.|TRBV4-1
CASSQVPGDRVYLERNSPLHF
>15|TRBJ2-1|.|TRBV7-3
CASSPLAGGPNEQFF
>18|TRBJ1-3|.|TRBV4-1
CASSPSQPTVPPGNTIYF
>14|TRBJ1-1|.|TRBV14
CASSQDWEYPEAFF
>16|TRBJ1-5|.|TRBV2
CASSNGPGNSNQPQHF
>15|TRBJ1-2|.|TRBV11-2
CASSPRGAGGYGYTF
>14|TRBJ2-7|once|TRBV5-4
CASSPGQAPYEQYF
>13|TRBJ2-7|.|TRBV5-4
CASSRGIFYEQYF
>14|TRBJ1-5|.|TRBV4-1
CASSQDNGNMPQHF
>17|TRBJ2-3|.|TRBV28
CASSFPTSGPSTDTQYF
>16|TRBJ2-5|.|TRBV27
CASSLYGTGGGETQYF
>15|TRBJ2-7|.|TRBV5-4
CASSFGGAPPNEQYF
>14|TRBJ1-4|.|TRBV6-5
CASSIDGVNEKLFF
>15|TRBJ1-2|.|TRBV5-1
CASSLGEGQFYGYTF
>16|TRBJ2-1|.|TRBV5-5
CASSWAPSGEYNEQFF
>13|TRBJ1-2|.|TRBV30
CAWSVGQGDGYTF
>15|TRBJ1-1|.|TRBV19
CASSIGGYRDTEAFF
>15|TRBJ1-1|.|TRBV6-1
CASSAPTRGETEAFF
>13|TRBJ2-7|.|TRBV30
CAWSVPAGHEQYF
>19|TRBJ2-2|.|TRBV2
CASSERTLGLAGEGGELFF